The following is a TCR beta chain sequence with its context. What it recognizes is unknown. The CDR3 extends over 16 amino acids. Germline V gene lookup returns CDR1 MDHEN and CDR2 SYDVKM. The J segment lost 1 base and the V segment lost 4 bases, leaving 6 bases of the junction unmatched. These data originate in a study of cytomegalovirus exposure and HLA in healthy donors. The overall study: Researchers found that under 90% of 350 to 500 genotyped donors fell within the Caucasian-associated ancestry cluster. Whole-study findings and limits: Most TCR beta V segments were productive about 87% or about 30% of the time in an earlier analysis. A few CMV-associated chains were confirmed in vitro to be specific for CMV antigens. A later examination showed that TCR association rates differed by HLA locus, with DRB1 most and HLA-C fewest.

PCR was performed using 60 Vbeta and 13 Jbeta primers. Only in-frame clones appear in the TCRdb table, and some are missing; sequencing was by immunoSEQ multiplex PCR. The table lists 180,000 or so clones, 70% to 90% of them singletons, with around 0.31% in the top ten. The sequence derives from a woman aged 30 to 39 in good health and CMV-seronegative. The chain employs TRBV28 and TRBJ2-5, with TRBD2 matching 10 bases. Sequencing input: PBMCs. CDR3 residues: CASSWGLATAQETQYF. The CDR3 region has the DNA TGTGCCAGCAGTTGGGGACTAGCGACTGCCCAAGAGACCCAGTACTTC.